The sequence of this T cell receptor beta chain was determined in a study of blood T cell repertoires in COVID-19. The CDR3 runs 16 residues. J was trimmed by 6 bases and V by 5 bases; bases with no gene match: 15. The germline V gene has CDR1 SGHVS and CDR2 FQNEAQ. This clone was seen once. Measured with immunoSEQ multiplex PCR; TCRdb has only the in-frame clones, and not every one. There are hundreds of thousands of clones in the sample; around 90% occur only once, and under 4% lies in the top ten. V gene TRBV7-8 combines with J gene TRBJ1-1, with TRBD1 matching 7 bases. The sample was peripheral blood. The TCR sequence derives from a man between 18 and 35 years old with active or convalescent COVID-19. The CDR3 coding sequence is TGTGCCAGCAGCCAGGCTCCCAGGGGGAGTGCGGCTGAAGCTTTCTTT. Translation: CASSQAPRGSAAEAFF. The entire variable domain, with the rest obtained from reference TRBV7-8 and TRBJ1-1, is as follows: GAGVSQSPRYKVAKRGQDVALRCDPISGHVSLFWYQQALGQGPEFLTYFQNEAQLDKSGLPSDRFFAERPEGSVSTLKIQRTQQEDSAVYLCASSQAPRGSAAEAFFGQGTRLTVV.